One T cell receptor beta chain is described in this entry. The CDR3 spans 14 residues. Germline V gives CDR1 SNHLY, CDR2 FYNNEI. Trimming removed 9 bases at V and 0 bases at J, with 11 bases between. The sample belongs to a study of T cell clonotyping in hematopoietic cell transplantation. Sequencing used immunoSEQ multiplex PCR; TCRdb keeps in-frame clones, though not all of them. Among fewer than 15,000 clones listed, 80% to 95% were seen once. The specimen was peripheral blood mononuclear cells. The sequence was collected from a man aged 25 to 40 in good health. Some clones in this sample may be carry-over from other donors' samples. V is TRBV2 and J is TRBJ2-2; D gene unclear. This CDR3 reads CASLRQANTGELFF. Here the CDR3 DNA reads TGTGCCAGTCTTAGGCAGGCGAACACCGGGGAGCTGTTTTTT.